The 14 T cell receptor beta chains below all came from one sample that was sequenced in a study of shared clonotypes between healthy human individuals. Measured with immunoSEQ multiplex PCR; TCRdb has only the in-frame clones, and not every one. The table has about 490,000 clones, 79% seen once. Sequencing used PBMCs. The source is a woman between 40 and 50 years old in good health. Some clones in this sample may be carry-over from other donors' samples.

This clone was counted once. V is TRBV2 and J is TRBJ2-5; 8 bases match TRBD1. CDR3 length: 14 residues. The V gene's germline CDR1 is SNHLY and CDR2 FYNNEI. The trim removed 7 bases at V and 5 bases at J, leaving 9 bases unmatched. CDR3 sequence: CASTGGPGVETQYF. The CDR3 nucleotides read TGTGCCAGCACAGGGGGCCCGGGCGTGGAGACCCAGTACTTC.

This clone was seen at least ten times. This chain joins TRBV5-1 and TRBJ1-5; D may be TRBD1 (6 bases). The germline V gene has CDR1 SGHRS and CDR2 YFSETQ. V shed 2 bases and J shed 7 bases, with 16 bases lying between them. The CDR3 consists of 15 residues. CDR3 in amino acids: CASSLNNRVRQPQHF. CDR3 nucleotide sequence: TGCGCCAGCAGCTTAAACAACAGGGTTCGCCAGCCCCAGCATTTT.

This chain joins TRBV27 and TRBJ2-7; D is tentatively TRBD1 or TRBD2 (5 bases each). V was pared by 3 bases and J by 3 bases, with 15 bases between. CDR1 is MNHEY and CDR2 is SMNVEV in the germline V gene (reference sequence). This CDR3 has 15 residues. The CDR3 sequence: CASSFGQGDYYEQYF. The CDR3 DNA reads TGTGCCAGCAGTTTTGGTCAGGGAGACTACTACGAGCAGTACTTC.

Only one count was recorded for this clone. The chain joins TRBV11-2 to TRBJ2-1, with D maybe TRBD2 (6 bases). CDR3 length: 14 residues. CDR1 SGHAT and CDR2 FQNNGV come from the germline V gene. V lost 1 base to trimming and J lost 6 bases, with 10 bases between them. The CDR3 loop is CASSLVPGLNEQFF. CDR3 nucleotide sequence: TGTGCCAGCAGCTTAGTGCCGGGACTCAATGAGCAGTTCTTC. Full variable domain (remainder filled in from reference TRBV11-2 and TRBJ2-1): EAGVAQSPRYKIIEKRQSVAFWCNPISGHATLYWYQQILGQGPKLLIQFQNNGVVDDSQLPKDRFSAERLKGVDSTLKIQPAKLEDSAVYLCASSLVPGLNEQFFGPGTRLTVL.

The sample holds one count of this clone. CDR3 nucleotides: TGTGCCAGCAGCTTATGGGGGGCCGGCTACACCTTC. It is translated as CASSLWGAGYTF. The genes are TRBV7-2 and TRBJ1-2; the D gene is possibly TRBD1 (6 bases). The CDR3 spans 12 residues. Trimming stripped 2 bases from V and 8 bases from J, with 9 bases between. Germline CDR1 reads SGHTA; CDR2 reads FQGNSA.

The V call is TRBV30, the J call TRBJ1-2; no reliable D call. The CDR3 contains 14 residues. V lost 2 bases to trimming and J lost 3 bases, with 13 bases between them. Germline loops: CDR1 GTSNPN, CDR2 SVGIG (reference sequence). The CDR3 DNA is TGTGCCTGGAGTACTGCCTCTGCGGACTATGGCTACACCTTC. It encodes CAWSTASADYGYTF.

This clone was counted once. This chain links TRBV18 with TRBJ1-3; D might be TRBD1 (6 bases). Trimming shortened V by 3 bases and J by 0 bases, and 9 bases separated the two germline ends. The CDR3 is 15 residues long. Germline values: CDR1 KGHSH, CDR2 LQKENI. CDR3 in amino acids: CASSPGANSGNTIYF. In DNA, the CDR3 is TGTGCCAGCTCACCGGGGGCTAACTCTGGAAACACCATATATTTT.

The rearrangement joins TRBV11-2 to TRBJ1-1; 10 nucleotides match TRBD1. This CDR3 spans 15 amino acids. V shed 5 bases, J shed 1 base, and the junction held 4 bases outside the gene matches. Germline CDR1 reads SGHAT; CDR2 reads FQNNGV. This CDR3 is CASSARTGGNTEAFF. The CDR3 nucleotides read TGTGCCAGCAGCGCCCGGACAGGGGGGAACACTGAAGCTTTCTTT. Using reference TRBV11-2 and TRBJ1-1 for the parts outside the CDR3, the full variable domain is EAGVAQSPRYKIIEKRQSVAFWCNPISGHATLYWYQQILGQGPKLLIQFQNNGVVDDSQLPKDRFSAERLKGVDSTLKIQPAKLEDSAVYLCASSARTGGNTEAFFGQGTRLTVV.

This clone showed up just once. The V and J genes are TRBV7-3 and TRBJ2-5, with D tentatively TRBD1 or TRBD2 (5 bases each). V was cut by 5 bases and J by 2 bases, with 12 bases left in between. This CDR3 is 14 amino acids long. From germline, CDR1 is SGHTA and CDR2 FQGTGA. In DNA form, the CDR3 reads TGTGCCAGCAGCCCTCGGGACGGGCAAGAGACCCAGTACTTC. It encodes CASSPRDGQETQYF.

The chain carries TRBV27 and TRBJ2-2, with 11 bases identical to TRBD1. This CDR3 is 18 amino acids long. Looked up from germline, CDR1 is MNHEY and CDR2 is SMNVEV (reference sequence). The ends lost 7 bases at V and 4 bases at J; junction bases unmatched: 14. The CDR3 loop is CASTDGQGAASGTGELFF. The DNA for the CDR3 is TGTGCCAGCACCGATGGACAGGGGGCAGCTTCGGGCACCGGGGAGCTGTTTTTT.

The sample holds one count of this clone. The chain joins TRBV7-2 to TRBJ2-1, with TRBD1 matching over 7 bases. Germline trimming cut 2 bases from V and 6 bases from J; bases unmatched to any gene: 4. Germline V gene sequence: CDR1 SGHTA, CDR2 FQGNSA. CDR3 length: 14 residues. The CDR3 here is CASSLRQGPNEQFF. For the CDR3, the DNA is TGTGCCAGCAGCTTAAGACAGGGCCCCAATGAGCAGTTCTTC.

In nucleotides, the CDR3 is TGTGCCACCTCCGGGACTAGAGGCACCGGGGAGCTGTTTTTT. Translating gives CATSGTRGTGELFF. The chain couples TRBV2 to TRBJ2-2; 8 nucleotides match TRBD2. The CDR3 has 14 amino acids. CDR1 SNHLY and CDR2 FYNNEI come from the germline V gene. V was clipped by 10 bases and J by 4 bases; unmatched bases: 8. The whole variable domain, filled in from reference TRBV2 and TRBJ2-2, reads EPEVTQTPSHQVTQMGQEVILRCVPISNHLYFYWYRQILGQKVEFLVSFYNNEISEKSEIFDDQFSVERPDGSNFTLKIRSTKLEDSAMYFCATSGTRGTGELFFGEGSRLTVL.

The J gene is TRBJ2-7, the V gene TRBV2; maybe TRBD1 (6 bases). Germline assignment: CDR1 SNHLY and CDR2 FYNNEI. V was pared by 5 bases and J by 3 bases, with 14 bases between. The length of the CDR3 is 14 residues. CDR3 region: CASSPRWDIYEQYF. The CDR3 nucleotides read TGTGCCAGCAGTCCACGGTGGGACATCTACGAGCAGTACTTC.

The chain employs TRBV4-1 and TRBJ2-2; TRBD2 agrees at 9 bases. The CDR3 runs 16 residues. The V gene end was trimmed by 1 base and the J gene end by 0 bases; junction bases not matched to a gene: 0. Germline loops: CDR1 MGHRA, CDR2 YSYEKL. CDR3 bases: TGCGCCAGCAGCCAAGGGACTAGCGCGAACACCGGGGAGCTGTTTTTT. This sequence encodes CASSQGTSANTGELFF.